Below, 14 T cell receptor beta chains from the same sample are listed, as sequenced in a study of T cell responses to AZD1222 COVID-19 vaccine. Generated by immunoSEQ multiplex PCR, the TCRdb table keeps only in-frame clones and is missing some. The sample lists some 200,000 clones, approximately 95% occurring once. The sample consisted of peripheral blood, taken 28 days after the second AZD1222 dose. These receptors were obtained from an adult who received the AZD1222 COVID-19 vaccine.

This chain uses TRBV25-1 with TRBJ1-2, with D possibly being TRBD1 (6 bases). This CDR3 spans 13 amino acids. The V end was cut by 4 bases, the J end by 2 bases, with 8 bases between. Germline V gene lookup returns CDR1 MGHDK and CDR2 SYGVNS. DNA of the CDR3: TGTGCCAGCAGTGCAGGACAGAACTATGGCTACACCTTC. Translating gives CASSAGQNYGYTF.

The chain uses TRBV6-5 and TRBJ1-1, with D tentatively TRBD1 (6 bases). The V gene's germline CDR1 is MNHEY and CDR2 SVGAGI. This CDR3 is built from 14 residues. Trimming removed 6 bases at V and 0 bases at J, with 11 bases between. CDR3: CASSVQGMNTEAFF. CDR3 sequence (DNA): TGTGCCAGCAGCGTACAGGGAATGAACACTGAAGCTTTCTTT.

The rearrangement uses TRBV3-1 (or the pseudogene TRBV3-2) and TRBJ1-1; D is undetermined. The CDR3 is 14 residues long. Trimming left V 10 bases short and J 0 bases short, with 15 bases between. The germline gives CDR1 LGHDT, CDR2 YNNKEL (reference sequence). The CDR3 DNA reads TGTGCCACCCCGGGGTGGGGAGTGAACACTGAAGCTTTCTTT. This sequence encodes CATPGWGVNTEAFF.

The chain combines TRBV14 with TRBJ2-1; possible D gene TRBD2, 5 bases. V was clipped by 0 bases and J by 6 bases, with 18 bases between them. Germline-derived CDR1 and CDR2 are SGHDN and FVKESK. The CDR3 extends over 17 amino acids. As DNA, the CDR3 is TGTGCCAGCAGCCAAGATGAGGGATCGGCACGAACCAATGAGCAGTTCTTC. Translated, it gives CASSQDEGSARTNEQFF.

The J gene is TRBJ2-7, the V gene TRBV5-6; TRBD1 might be the D (6 bases). CDR3 size: 15 residues. Per germline, CDR1 SGHDT and CDR2 YYEEEE. V dropped 1 base and J dropped 2 bases, with 13 bases sitting between them. This CDR3 reads CASSLSGQLAYEQYF. DNA for the CDR3: TGTGCCAGCAGCTTGTCCGGACAGTTAGCCTACGAGCAGTACTTC.

The rearrangement links TRBV6-5 to TRBJ1-4, with D perhaps matching TRBD1 (6 bases). Germline-derived CDR1 and CDR2 are MNHEY and SVGAGI. This CDR3 contains 15 residues. V was clipped by 6 bases and J by 5 bases, with 16 bases between them. The CDR3 sequence is CASSDRTAGNEKLFF. CDR3 in DNA: TGTGCCAGCAGCGACCGGACAGCGGGGAATGAAAAACTGTTTTTT.

The chain carries TRBV24-1 and TRBJ2-1; D is perhaps TRBD2 (5 bases). V was shortened by 9 bases and J by 9 bases, with 14 bases between the two germline ends. CDR1 KGHDR and CDR2 SFDVKD come from the germline V gene. The CDR3 extends over 12 amino acids. This CDR3 reads CATGGPRGEQFF. The CDR3 bases are TGTGCCACCGGAGGCCCCCGGGGTGAGCAGTTCTTC.

The CDR3 DNA reads as TGTGCCAGTAGTGGACGGGGGTGGAACACTGAAGCTTTCTTT. Protein product: CASSGRGWNTEAFF. This chain connects TRBV19 to TRBJ1-1; D is possibly TRBD1 (5 bases). Germline lookup yields CDR1 LNHDA and CDR2 SQIVND (reference sequence). V gave up 5 bases and J gave up 1 base, with 11 bases separating them. This CDR3 comprises 14 residues. Full variable domain (rest looked up from reference TRBV19 and TRBJ1-1): DGGITQSPKYLFRKEGQNVTLSCEQNLNHDAMYWYRQDPGQGLRLIYYSQIVNDFQKGDIAEGYSVSREKKESFPLTVTSAQKNPTAFYLCASSGRGWNTEAFFGQGTRLTVV.

This chain joins TRBV4-2 and TRBJ1-5; weak D call: TRBD1 (6 bases). Germline-derived CDR1 and CDR2 are LGHNA and YNFKEQ. V was clipped by 4 bases and J by 1 base, with 17 bases between them. The CDR3 runs 17 residues. The CDR3 DNA reads as TGTGCCAGCAGCCCCGAGGGACATCTGAGGAGCAATCAGCCCCAGCATTTT. Its protein product is CASSPEGHLRSNQPQHF.

This sequence joins TRBV7-9 and TRBJ1-3; D is ambiguous. This CDR3 comprises 13 residues. Germline CDR1 and CDR2: SEHNR and FQNEAQ (reference sequence). V lost 3 bases and J lost 8, with 11 bases in between. This CDR3 reads CASSFGLMDTIYF. The CDR3 DNA sequence: TGTGCCAGCAGCTTCGGTCTGATGGACACCATATATTTT.

V and J are TRBV19 and TRBJ2-1, with D perhaps matching TRBD1 or TRBD2 (6 bases each). CDR1 and CDR2 (germline): LNHDA, SQIVND (reference sequence). Between the trimmed V and J ends, which lost 5 bases and 8 bases, there was a span of 13 bases. The CDR3 consists of 13 residues. The CDR3 reads CASSGGGQDEQFF. The CDR3 bases are TGTGCCAGTAGTGGAGGGGGGCAGGATGAGCAGTTCTTC.

The chain uses TRBV12-3 or TRBV12-4 and TRBJ2-2, with D maybe TRBD2 (6 bases). The CDR3 has 13 residues. Trimming left V 1 base short and J 6 bases short, with 6 bases between. The DNA of the CDR3 is TGTGCCAGCAGTTTAGGGGAGGCCGGGGAGCTGTTTTTT. It yields the protein CASSLGEAGELFF.

The chain recombines TRBV5-8 with TRBJ1-3; 9 bases are a match to TRBD1. From germline, CDR1 is SGHTS and CDR2 YDEGEE. Trimming at V came to 3 bases and at J to 4 bases, leaving 5 bases not matched to a gene. The length of the CDR3 is 15 residues. CDR3 residues: CASSSGTGWGNTIYF. CDR3 in DNA: TGTGCCAGCAGCTCGGGGACAGGGTGGGGAAACACCATATATTTT.

The chain couples TRBV4-3 to TRBJ1-2; D is ambiguous. The V gene's germline CDR1 is LGHNA and CDR2 YSLEER. The CDR3 totals 15 residues. V shed 1 base and J shed 0 bases, with 9 bases lying between them. CDR3 protein: CASSQAKKANYGYTF. DNA of the CDR3: TGCGCCAGCAGCCAAGCTAAGAAAGCTAACTATGGCTACACCTTC.